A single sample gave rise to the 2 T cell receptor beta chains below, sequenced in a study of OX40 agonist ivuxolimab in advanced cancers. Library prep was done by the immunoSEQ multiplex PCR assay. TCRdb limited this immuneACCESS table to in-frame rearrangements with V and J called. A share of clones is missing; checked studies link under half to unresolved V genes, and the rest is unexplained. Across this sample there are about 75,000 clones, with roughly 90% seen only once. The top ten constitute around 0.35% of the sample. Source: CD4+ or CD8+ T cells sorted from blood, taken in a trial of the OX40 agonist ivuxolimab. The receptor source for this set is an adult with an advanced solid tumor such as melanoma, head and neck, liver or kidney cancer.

CDR3 loop: CASSFGRGDEKLFF. The CDR3 DNA reads TGTGCCAGCAGCTTTGGCAGGGGGGATGAAAAACTGTTTTTT. The chain combines TRBV5-8 with TRBJ1-4; 7 bases are a match to TRBD1. The CDR3 has 14 amino acids. After removal of 2 bases from V and 6 bases from J, the junction contained 4 bases not matched to a gene. CDR1 is SGHTS and CDR2 is YDEGEE in the germline V gene.

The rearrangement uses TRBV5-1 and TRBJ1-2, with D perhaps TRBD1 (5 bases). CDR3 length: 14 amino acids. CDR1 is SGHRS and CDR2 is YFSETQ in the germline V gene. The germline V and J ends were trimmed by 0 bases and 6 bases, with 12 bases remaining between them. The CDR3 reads CASSLEGAGDGYTF. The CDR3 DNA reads TGCGCCAGCAGCTTGGAAGGGGCTGGAGATGGCTACACCTTC.